Presented here are 25 T cell receptor beta chains from one specimen sequenced in a study of T cell responses to AZD1222 COVID-19 vaccine. TCRdb keeps only in-frame clones here, not all; method: immunoSEQ multiplex PCR. Among 120,000 or so clones listed, approximately 90% were seen once. The sample consisted of peripheral blood, taken on day 0 of MenACWY control vaccination. These receptors were taken from an adult in good health.

V is TRBV5-1 and J is TRBJ2-3, with 7 bases fitting TRBD2. The germline V gene has CDR1 SGHRS and CDR2 YFSETQ. Trimming took 3 bases from V and 4 from J; bases not matched to a gene: 8. The CDR3 has 15 amino acids. For the CDR3, the DNA is TGCGCCAGCAGCTCGTCTAGCGGAGGGGCAGATACGCAGTATTTT. It yields the protein CASSSSSGGADTQYF.

The genes are TRBV11-3 and TRBJ1-2, with 9 bases identical to TRBD1. Germline CDR1 reads SGHNT; CDR2 reads YENEEA. The ends lost 4 bases at V and 5 bases at J; junction bases unmatched: 14. There are 17 residues in the CDR3. The CDR3 region has the DNA TGTGCCAGCAGCTCCAGGGACAGGGAGCTAAGGGGATATGGCTACACCTTC. It translates to CASSSRDRELRGYGYTF.

The chain carries TRBV6-5 and TRBJ1-5; tentative D call: TRBD1 (5 bases). CDR3 size: 13 residues. The germline V and J ends were trimmed by 4 bases and 5 bases, with 9 bases remaining between them. The germline V gene encodes CDR1 MNHEY and CDR2 SVGAGI. The CDR3 DNA sequence: TGTGCCAGCAGTTCCGGGACCTATCAGCCCCAGCATTTT. Translated: CASSSGTYQPQHF.

This clone was seen only once. The rearrangement joins TRBV5-1 to TRBJ2-2, with D tentatively TRBD1 (8 bases). The germline V and J ends were trimmed by 4 bases and 6 bases, with 19 bases remaining between them. Germline CDR1 SGHRS, CDR2 YFSETQ. The CDR3 totals 16 residues. CDR3 residues: CASSMEGQGGSGELFF. The CDR3 bases are TGCGCCAGCAGCATGGAAGGACAGGGAGGGTCCGGGGAGCTGTTTTTT.

CDR3 DNA: TGTGCCAGCAGTTACCGGGACAGGGGGCCATCACCCCTCCACTTT. This encodes CASSYRDRGPSPLHF. This sequence joins TRBV6-5 and TRBJ1-6, with 12 nucleotides matching TRBD1. The CDR3 loop spans 15 amino acids. Germline CDR1 MNHEY, CDR2 SVGAGI. J gave up 10 bases and V 2 bases, and 3 bases lay outside the gene matches.

This chain joins TRBV2 and TRBJ1-5; perhaps TRBD1 as D (5 bases). V lost 5 bases, J lost 3 bases, and 11 bases lay in between. Germline V lookup: CDR1 SNHLY, CDR2 FYNNEI. The CDR3 is 14 residues long. The CDR3 DNA reads TGTGCCAGCAGTACAGGACACCCCAATCAGCCCCAGCATTTT. Protein: CASSTGHPNQPQHF.

CDR3 in amino acids: CASSFSGALAGRNEQFF. Here the CDR3 DNA reads TGTGCCAGTAGTTTCTCAGGGGCCCTAGCGGGACGCAATGAGCAGTTCTTC. J is TRBJ2-1 and V is TRBV19, with 9 nucleotides matching TRBD2. The V and J ends lost 5 bases and 6 bases, in that order; junction bases with no gene match: 14. Looked up from germline, CDR1 is LNHDA and CDR2 is SQIVND (reference sequence). The CDR3 extends over 17 amino acids.

The chain has TRBV30 and TRBJ1-2; weak D call: TRBD1 (6 bases). This CDR3 comprises 15 residues. Germline V gives CDR1 GTSNPN, CDR2 SVGIG (reference sequence). The V and J ends lost 5 bases and 2 bases respectively, with 18 bases between them. The CDR3 DNA reads as TGTGCCTGGGGTTCAGACCTTGGACAGAACTATGGCTACACCTTC. Its translation is CAWGSDLGQNYGYTF. The full variable domain, with the rest looked up from reference TRBV30 and TRBJ1-2, is SQTIHQWPATLVQPVGSPLSLECTVEGTSNPNLYWYRQAAGRGLQLLFYSVGIGQISSEVPQNLSASRPQDRQFILSSKKLLLSDSGFYLCAWGSDLGQNYGYTFGSGTRLTVV.

This chain connects TRBV28 to TRBJ1-5; D remains unclear. Germline V gene sequence: CDR1 MDHEN, CDR2 SYDVKM. This CDR3 spans 12 amino acids. The CDR3 region has the DNA TGTGCTCACGATAAAGTAGGTCAGCCCCAGCATTTT. Encoded protein: CAHDKVGQPQHF.

The chain employs TRBV9 and TRBJ2-7; 9 nucleotides match TRBD2. In germline, CDR1 is SGDLS, CDR2 YYNGEE. The CDR3 extends over 13 amino acids. With 3 bases clipped from V and 6 bases from J, the junction kept 4 bases outside the gene matches. This chain's CDR3 is CASSEGLAREQYF. CDR3 DNA sequence: TGTGCCAGCAGCGAGGGACTAGCACGCGAGCAGTACTTC.

The J gene is TRBJ2-7, the V gene TRBV7-2; D not resolved. Trimming stripped 2 bases from V and 0 bases from J, with 5 bases between. This CDR3 spans 13 amino acids. Germline assignment: CDR1 SGHTA and CDR2 FQGNSA. CDR3 loop: CASSLYYSYEQYF. The CDR3 DNA sequence: TGTGCCAGCAGCTTATACTACTCCTACGAGCAGTACTTC.

This chain links TRBV7-2 with TRBJ2-5, with 9 bases identical to TRBD1. Germline V gene sequence: CDR1 SGHTA, CDR2 FQGNSA. Trimming at V came to 2 bases and at J to 1 base, leaving 5 bases not matched to a gene. CDR3 length: 16 residues. The CDR3 loop is CASSLTGTGLQETQYF. CDR3 DNA: TGTGCCAGCAGCTTAACGGGGACAGGGCTCCAAGAGACCCAGTACTTC.

The chain combines TRBV11-1 with TRBJ2-1, with 11 positions matching TRBD2. The CDR3 covers 16 residues. Germline V gene lookup returns CDR1 SGHAT and CDR2 FQDESV (reference sequence). V lost 3 bases, J lost 5 bases, and 6 bases stayed unmatched. DNA for the CDR3: TGTGCCAGCAGCTTGTGGACTAGCGGGTCCCACAATGAGCAGTTCTTC. This sequence encodes CASSLWTSGSHNEQFF. Full variable domain (outside the CDR3, taken from reference TRBV11-1 and TRBJ2-1): EAEVAQSPRYKITEKSQAVAFWCDPISGHATLYWYRQILGQGPELLVQFQDESVVDDSQLPKDRFSAERLKGVDSTLKIQPAELGDSAMYLCASSLWTSGSHNEQFFGPGTRLTVL.

The chain couples TRBV19 to TRBJ1-5, with 11 bases lining up with TRBD1. The CDR3 totals 14 residues. V lost 8 bases, J lost 4 bases, and 4 bases stayed unmatched. In germline, CDR1 is LNHDA, CDR2 SQIVND (reference sequence). The CDR3 here is CASSGTGGNQPQHF. The CDR3 DNA reads TGTGCCAGTTCTGGGACAGGGGGTAATCAGCCCCAGCATTTT.

The rearrangement joins TRBV3-1 (or the pseudogene TRBV3-2) to TRBJ2-7; a possible D gene is TRBD1 (6 bases). Trimming removed 1 base at V and 2 bases at J, with 15 bases between. The CDR3 length is 16 residues. Germline CDR1 is LGHDT and CDR2 is YNNKEL (reference sequence). CDR3 DNA: TGTGCCAGCAGCCAAGGGTCCACAACAGGGACCTACGAGCAGTACTTC. Residues: CASSQGSTTGTYEQYF.

This chain links TRBV5-5 with TRBJ2-7, with D possibly being TRBD1 (7 bases). This CDR3 comprises 13 residues. The germline V and J ends were trimmed by 0 bases and 7 bases, with 11 bases remaining between them. From germline, CDR1 is SGHKS and CDR2 YYEKEE (reference sequence). CDR3 sequence reads: CASSLVRGEEQYF. The CDR3 nucleotides are TGTGCCAGCAGCTTGGTCAGGGGGGAAGAGCAGTACTTC.

The genes are TRBV19 and TRBJ2-1; D may be TRBD1 or TRBD2 (5 bases each). Between the trimmed V and J ends, which lost 5 bases and 2 bases, there was a span of 10 bases. The CDR3 length is 14 residues. Germline V gene data show CDR1 as LNHDA and CDR2 as SQIVND (reference sequence). CDR3 protein: CASSSGTPYNEQFF. DNA of the CDR3: TGTGCCAGTAGTTCGGGGACCCCCTACAATGAGCAGTTCTTC.

The gene calls are TRBV11-3 and TRBJ1-6; D ambiguous. CDR1 is SGHNT, CDR2 YENEEA, per germline. The length of the CDR3 is 14 residues. Trimming pared 2 bases from V and 0 bases from J, leaving 2 bases between. This CDR3 is CASSLNSYNSPLHF. Written as DNA, the CDR3 is TGTGCCAGCAGCTTAAACTCCTATAATTCACCCCTCCACTTT.

The sample holds a few counts of this clone. V gene TRBV7-9 combines with J gene TRBJ1-2; 9 bases line up with TRBD1. Germline CDR1 reads SEHNR; CDR2 reads FQNEAQ (reference sequence). J lost 6 bases, V lost 5 bases, and 7 bases had no gene match. The CDR3 covers 14 residues. This CDR3 reads CASSHGQGQDGYTF. As DNA, the CDR3 is TGTGCCAGCAGCCACGGACAGGGGCAGGATGGCTACACCTTC.

This clone appeared once. The V call is TRBV7-9, the J call TRBJ1-1; possibly TRBD1 for D (5 bases). Germline V CDR1 and CDR2: SEHNR, FQNEAQ (reference sequence). The CDR3 loop spans 14 amino acids. V lost 0 bases to trimming and J lost 5 bases, with 10 bases between them. CDR3: CASSLAGAGTEAFF. In DNA, the CDR3 is TGTGCCAGCAGCTTAGCAGGGGCGGGGACTGAAGCTTTCTTT.

The V and J genes are TRBV4-1 and TRBJ1-2; TRBD1 matches at 8 bases. V lost 4 bases to trimming and J lost 6 bases; unmatched junction nucleotides: 13. The CDR3 loop spans 16 amino acids. CDR1 and CDR2 from the germline V gene are MGHRA and YSYEKL. CDR3 DNA sequence: TGCGCCAGCAGCCCCCTAATGACAGGGGAATTGGATGGCTACACCTTC. Translated, it gives CASSPLMTGELDGYTF.

This clone was detected a few times. The V call is TRBV28, the J call TRBJ1-2; TRBD1 might be the D (5 bases). Germline CDR1 is MDHEN and CDR2 is SYDVKM. The CDR3 spans 19 residues. Trimming stripped 1 base from V and 4 bases from J, with 25 bases between. The CDR3 DNA reads TGTGCCAGCAGTTTATTATCTGGCAGGGCGTTGAGTTGGACCTATGGCTACACCTTC. It encodes CASSLLSGRALSWTYGYTF.

The chain combines TRBV11-2 with TRBJ2-5, with 11 bases lining up with TRBD2. This CDR3 comprises 15 residues. The ends lost 5 bases at V and 3 bases at J; junction bases unmatched: 5. Germline V CDR1 and CDR2: SGHAT, FQNNGV. CDR3 loop: CASSRRLAGKETQYF. CDR3 sequence (DNA): TGTGCCAGCAGCCGCCGACTAGCGGGAAAAGAGACCCAGTACTTC.

The rearrangement links TRBV7-2 to TRBJ1-1, with unresolved D. Trimming pared 1 base from V and 2 bases from J, leaving 5 bases between. The CDR3 is 13 residues long. Germline CDR1 is SGHTA and CDR2 is FQGNSA. The CDR3 spells CASSLVINTEAFF. CDR3 in DNA: TGTGCCAGCAGCTTAGTTATTAACACTGAAGCTTTCTTT.

V usage is TRBV6-5 and J usage is TRBJ2-7; the match to TRBD2 covers 10 bases. The V segment lost 4 bases and the J segment 2 bases; nucleotides outside the gene matches: 2. From germline, CDR1 is MNHEY and CDR2 SVGAGI. This CDR3 is built from 14 residues. The CDR3 nucleotides are TGTGCCAGCAGTTTTAGCGGGAGGACCTACGAGCAGTACTTC. It encodes CASSFSGRTYEQYF.